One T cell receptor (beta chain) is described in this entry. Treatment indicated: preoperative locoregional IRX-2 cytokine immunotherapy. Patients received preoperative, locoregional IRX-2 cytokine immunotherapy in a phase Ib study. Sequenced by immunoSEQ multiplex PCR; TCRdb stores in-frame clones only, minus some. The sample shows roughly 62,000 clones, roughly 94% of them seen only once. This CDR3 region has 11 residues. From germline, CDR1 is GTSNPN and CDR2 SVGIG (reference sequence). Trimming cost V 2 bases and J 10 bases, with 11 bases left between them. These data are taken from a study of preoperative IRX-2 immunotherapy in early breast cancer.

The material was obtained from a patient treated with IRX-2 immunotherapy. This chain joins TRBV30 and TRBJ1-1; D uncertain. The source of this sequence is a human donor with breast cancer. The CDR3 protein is CAWSPGWGAFF. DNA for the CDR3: TGTGCCTGGAGTCCTGGCTGGGGAGCTTTCTTT.